What follows are 19 T cell receptor beta chains derived from one specimen sequenced in a study of blood T cell repertoires in COVID-19. Profiled with immunoSEQ multiplex PCR; TCRdb holds only in-frame clones, not every one. Among around 250,000 clones listed, over 80% were seen once. Sequenced: PBMCs or T cells enriched from blood (not recorded which). The source of these receptors is a woman in her thirties or forties who had been exposed to COVID-19.

This clone has more than one count but fewer than ten. This chain uses TRBV5-4 with TRBJ2-2; D not certain. The CDR3 totals 17 residues. V lost 0 bases and J 1 base, leaving 13 bases between the germline ends. Germline V gives CDR1 SGHNT, CDR2 YYREEE (reference sequence). This CDR3 is CASSLAGWRRNTGELFF. The CDR3 DNA reads as TGTGCCAGCAGCTTGGCCGGGTGGCGTCGGAACACCGGGGAGCTGTTTTTT.

The rearrangement uses TRBV19 and TRBJ1-5; D is unclear. Germline CDR1 and CDR2: LNHDA and SQIVND (reference sequence). Trimming took 3 bases from V and 4 from J, leaving 7 bases between them. This CDR3 is 13 amino acids long. CDR3 bases: TGTGCCAGTAGTATGTCGCGAAATCAGCCCCAGCATTTT. It encodes CASSMSRNQPQHF.

This chain uses TRBV5-1 with TRBJ2-1; 7 bases map to TRBD1. CDR1 and CDR2 from the germline V gene are SGHRS and YFSETQ. This CDR3 spans 15 amino acids. V was pared by 5 bases and J by 7 bases, with 12 bases of the junction left unmatched. The CDR3 protein is CASRDGTVGWNEQFF. The CDR3 DNA reads as TGCGCCAGCAGGGATGGGACAGTGGGATGGAATGAGCAGTTCTTC.

This clone was detected once. The chain carries TRBV6-5 and TRBJ2-1; perhaps TRBD2 as D (6 bases). The CDR3 runs 15 residues. The V and J ends lost 8 bases and 0 bases respectively, with 14 bases between them. The germline V gene encodes CDR1 MNHEY and CDR2 SVGAGI. The CDR3 region is CASGPRRGSYNEQFF. The CDR3 DNA follows: TGTGCCAGCGGGCCGCGGCGGGGCTCCTACAATGAGCAGTTCTTC.

The chain uses TRBV7-2 and TRBJ2-7; TRBD2 aligns across 9 bases. J was trimmed by 2 bases and V by 3 bases; bases with no gene match: 5. CDR1 and CDR2 from the germline V gene are SGHTA and FQGNSA. The CDR3 runs 15 residues. The CDR3 coding sequence is TGTGCCAGCAGCTTGCGGGGGGGCGTGACCTACGAGCAGTACTTC. Translating gives CASSLRGGVTYEQYF.

This clone was seen once. CDR3 residues: CASSDVGGENEQFF. The CDR3 bases are TGTGCCAGCAGTGATGTCGGGGGGGAGAATGAGCAGTTCTTC. V gene TRBV2 combines with J gene TRBJ2-1; TRBD2 aligns across 8 bases. Per germline, CDR1 SNHLY and CDR2 FYNNEI. The CDR3 consists of 14 residues. Losses at the gene ends were 3 bases for V and 7 bases for J; bases not matched to a gene: 5.

The table lists this clone with a count of one. The CDR3 sequence: CASSQSLSNNGHTIYF. The CDR3 DNA sequence: TGCGCCAGCAGCCAAAGTCTATCCAACAATGGGCACACCATATATTTT. The chain has TRBV4-3 and TRBJ1-3; D unclear. Trimming cost V 2 bases and J 8 bases, with 19 bases left between them. There are 16 residues in the CDR3. Germline lookup yields CDR1 LGHNA and CDR2 YSLEER.

The CDR3 DNA follows: TGTGCCAGCAGCTTGGCAGGGCGTTTTGGAAATTCACCCCTCCACTTT. It codes for CASSLAGRFGNSPLHF. The chain couples TRBV7-3 to TRBJ1-6, with a tentative D call TRBD1 (5 bases). V was shortened by 3 bases and J by 7 bases, with 16 bases between the two germline ends. The CDR3 spans 16 residues. Germline CDR1 SGHTA, CDR2 FQGTGA.

The chain links TRBV7-2 to TRBJ1-2; D unresolved. The V gene lost 1 base and the J gene lost 2 bases, with 8 bases spanning the gap. Germline V gene data show CDR1 as SGHTA and CDR2 as FQGNSA. The CDR3 has 14 residues. Here the CDR3 DNA reads TGTGCCAGCAGCTTAGGGTACAGAAACTATGGCTACACCTTC. Its protein is CASSLGYRNYGYTF.

The chain employs TRBV6-1 and TRBJ1-5; TRBD1 matches at 8 bases. V shed 3 bases, J shed 7 bases, and the junction held 5 bases outside the gene matches. Germline values: CDR1 MNHNS, CDR2 SASEGT. The CDR3 extends over 14 amino acids. In DNA, the CDR3 is TGTGCCAGCAGTGAGACAGGGGCCGGGCAGCCCCAGCATTTT. Translated: CASSETGAGQPQHF.

The chain employs TRBV9 and TRBJ2-3; 11 bases align to TRBD2. This CDR3 has 17 residues. Germline CDR1 and CDR2: SGDLS and YYNGEE. V dropped 2 bases and J dropped 3; count of bases not matched to a gene: 8. CDR3 in amino acids: CASSVELAGGETDTQYF. CDR3 nucleotide sequence: TGTGCCAGCAGCGTGGAGCTAGCGGGAGGTGAGACAGATACGCAGTATTTT.

The gene calls are TRBV24-1 and TRBJ2-1, with 14 bases aligning to TRBD2. Germline V gives CDR1 KGHDR, CDR2 SFDVKD. V shed 3 bases and J 5 bases; nucleotides not matched to a gene: 5. The CDR3 is 17 amino acids. The CDR3 DNA reads TGTGCCACCAGTGATGGACTAGCGGGAGGCCTCGACAATGAGCAGTTCTTC. As protein: CATSDGLAGGLDNEQFF.

A single count supports this clone. The rearrangement links TRBV19 to TRBJ2-6; the D gene is possibly TRBD1 (6 bases). The germline V and J ends were trimmed by 7 bases and 0 bases, with 22 bases remaining between them. This CDR3 is built from 19 residues. In germline, CDR1 is LNHDA, CDR2 SQIVND (reference sequence). CDR3 in DNA: TGTGCCAGTACTGGGGTGGAAGGCAGGGGAGCCTCTGGGGCCAACGTCCTGACTTTC. Translating gives CASTGVEGRGASGANVLTF. Full variable domain (outside the CDR3, taken from reference TRBV19 and TRBJ2-6): DGGITQSPKYLFRKEGQNVTLSCEQNLNHDAMYWYRQDPGQGLRLIYYSQIVNDFQKGDIAEGYSVSREKKESFPLTVTSAQKNPTAFYLCASTGVEGRGASGANVLTFGAGSRLTVL.

The rearrangement links TRBV27 to TRBJ1-2; D is undetermined. The CDR3 spans 13 residues. Germline V gene sequence: CDR1 MNHEY, CDR2 SMNVEV (reference sequence). Between the trimmed V and J ends, which lost 1 base and 4 bases, there was a span of 7 bases. The CDR3 coding sequence is TGTGCCAGCAGTTTATTTACTGGCTATGGCTACACCTTC. Protein sequence: CASSLFTGYGYTF.

The V call is TRBV18, the J call TRBJ2-7; D perhaps matches TRBD1 (5 bases). CDR3 size: 16 residues. The germline gives CDR1 KGHSH, CDR2 LQKENI. Trimming removed 1 base at V and 3 bases at J, with 16 bases between. The CDR3 DNA follows: TGTGCCAGCTCACCACTTAGACAGAGCTCTGACTACGAGCAGTACTTC. Amino acids: CASSPLRQSSDYEQYF.

V gene TRBV27 combines with J gene TRBJ1-4, with 7 bases aligning to TRBD1. The germline V gene has CDR1 MNHEY and CDR2 SMNVEV (reference sequence). The CDR3 has 20 amino acids. Trimming at V came to 0 bases and at J to 6 bases, leaving 19 bases not matched to a gene. Here the CDR3 DNA reads TGTGCCAGCAGTTTATCTCCGGTGGTAGCTTCGGCCGGACAGGATGAAAAACTGTTTTTT. This sequence encodes CASSLSPVVASAGQDEKLFF. Looking up the rest from reference TRBV27 and TRBJ1-4 gives the full variable domain: EAQVTQNPRYLITVTGKKLTVTCSQNMNHEYMSWYRQDPGLGLRQIYYSMNVEVTDKGDVPEGYKVSRKEKRNFPLILESPSPNQTSLYFCASSLSPVVASAGQDEKLFFGSGTQLSVL.

The chain recombines TRBV7-8 with TRBJ2-1; TRBD2 matches at 13 bases. V shed 1 base and J 9 bases; nucleotides not matched to a gene: 9. The CDR3 covers 17 residues. Per the germline V gene, CDR1 is SGHVS and CDR2 is FQNEAQ. DNA of the CDR3: TGTGCCAGCAGCTTAGGGACTAGCGGGGGCCACGCCCGTGAGCAGTTCTTC. Its protein is CASSLGTSGGHAREQFF.

This chain joins TRBV15 and TRBJ1-1; D is unresolved. The germline V and J ends were trimmed by 5 bases and 11 bases, with 18 bases remaining between them. The length of the CDR3 is 13 residues. Germline V gene data show CDR1 as LNHNV and CDR2 as YYDKDF (reference sequence). CDR3 bases: TGTGCCACCAGCGAGGAGGTAGATCAGGAGGCTTTCTTT. Amino acid sequence: CATSEEVDQEAFF.

This clone was picked up a small number of times. V gene TRBV7-7 combines with J gene TRBJ2-1; 11 nucleotides line up with TRBD2. The ends lost 5 bases at V and 10 bases at J; junction bases unmatched: 10. The CDR3 is 15 amino acids. Germline V lookup: CDR1 SSHAT, CDR2 FNYEAQ (reference sequence). CDR3 sequence (DNA): TGTGCCAGCAGCCCTACGCCCTCTAGCGGGGGGGAGCAGTTCTTC. It translates to CASSPTPSSGGEQFF.